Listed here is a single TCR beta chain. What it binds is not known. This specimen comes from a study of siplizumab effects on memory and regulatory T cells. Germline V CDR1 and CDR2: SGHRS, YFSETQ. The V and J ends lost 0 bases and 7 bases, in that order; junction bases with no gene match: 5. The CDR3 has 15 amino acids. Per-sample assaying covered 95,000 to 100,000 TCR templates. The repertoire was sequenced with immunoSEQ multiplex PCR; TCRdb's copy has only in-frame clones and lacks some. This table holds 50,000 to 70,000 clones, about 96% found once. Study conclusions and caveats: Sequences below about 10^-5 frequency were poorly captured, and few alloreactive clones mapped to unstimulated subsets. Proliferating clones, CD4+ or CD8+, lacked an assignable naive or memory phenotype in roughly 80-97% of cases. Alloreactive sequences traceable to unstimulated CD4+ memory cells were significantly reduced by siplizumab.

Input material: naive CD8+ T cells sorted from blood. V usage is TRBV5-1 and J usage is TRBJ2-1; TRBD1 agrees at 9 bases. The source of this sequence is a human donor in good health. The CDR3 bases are TGCGCCAGCAGCTTGGCCTCGGGACAGGGTAATGAGCAGTTCTTC. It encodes CASSLASGQGNEQFF.